Each of the 20 T cell receptor beta chains below was sequenced from the same sample in a study of a mutant IDH1 vaccine in newly diagnosed glioma. These receptors have no known antigen. Time point reported: week 23, last vaccination. Every vaccine dose comprised 300 ug of mutant IDH1 20-mer peptide plus topical imiquimod. Libraries were prepared by immunoSEQ multiplex PCR; TCRdb keeps only in-frame clonotypes and omits some of them. The sample lists about 65,000 clones; around 84% were seen once. Here the sequenced sample was PBMCs, taken from a glioma patient whose treatment included an IDH1 peptide vaccine. These receptors were collected from a man aged 25 to 45 with glioma.

The chain has TRBV29-1 and TRBJ1-2; D possibly corresponds to TRBD1 (5 bases). CDR3 length equals 16 residues. V was pared by 5 bases and J by 4 bases, with 23 bases between. CDR1 and CDR2 (germline): SQVTM, ANQGSEA. CDR3 DNA: TGCAGCGTTTATCTTCACACAGGTTTTATGAGCTATGGCTACACCTTC. Encoded protein: CSVYLHTGFMSYGYTF.

The CDR3: CASSDGRGGYGYTF. The CDR3 coding sequence is TGTGCCAGCAGCGACGGAAGGGGAGGCTATGGCTACACCTTC. The V call is TRBV2, the J call TRBJ1-2; maybe TRBD1 (5 bases). CDR1 and CDR2 from the germline V gene are SNHLY and FYNNEI. Trimming pared 6 bases from V and 4 bases from J, leaving 15 bases between. The CDR3 contains 14 residues.

V usage is TRBV5-1 and J usage is TRBJ2-2; 8 bases are a match to TRBD1. Germline V lookup: CDR1 SGHRS, CDR2 YFSETQ. CDR3 length: 16 residues. The V segment lost 2 bases and the J segment 5 bases; nucleotides outside the gene matches: 8. Here the CDR3 reads CASSFSAGGDTGELFF. CDR3 bases: TGCGCCAGCAGCTTCTCTGCAGGGGGCGATACCGGGGAGCTGTTTTTT.

The chain has TRBV19 and TRBJ1-5; D may be TRBD1 (5 bases). The CDR3 loop spans 13 amino acids. CDR1 is LNHDA and CDR2 is SQIVND in the germline V gene (reference sequence). V shed 8 bases and J shed 2 bases, with 10 bases lying between them. CDR3 bases: TGTGCCAGTGTCGACAGAGGCAATCAGCCCCAGCATTTT. Translation gives CASVDRGNQPQHF.

This clone appeared a few times. The rearrangement uses TRBV29-1 and TRBJ1-1, with 7 bases lining up with TRBD1. The CDR3 is made up of 13 amino acids. V lost 7 bases to trimming and J lost 2 bases; unmatched junction nucleotides: 7. Germline V gives CDR1 SQVTM, CDR2 ANQGSEA. The CDR3 DNA reads TGCAGCGCCAGGGGGGGCCCAAACACTGAAGCTTTCTTT. Amino acids: CSARGGPNTEAFF.

The V gene is TRBV11-2, the J gene TRBJ1-2, with a weak D call TRBD1 (6 bases). Germline V gene lookup returns CDR1 SGHAT and CDR2 FQNNGV. The CDR3 length is 18 residues. Trimming took off 5 bases at V and 4 bases at J, with 26 bases between the two ends. The DNA for the CDR3 is TGTGCCAGCAGCCGGGGCCTAGGACAGACTCGAAACGGCTATGGCTACACCTTC. This translates into CASSRGLGQTRNGYGYTF.

The chain recombines TRBV14 with TRBJ1-1; D not certain. The ends were cut back, 0 bases at V and 1 base at J, with 12 bases in the middle. Germline V CDR1 and CDR2: SGHDN, FVKESK. The CDR3 sequence is 16 residues long. DNA for the CDR3: TGTGCCAGCAGCCAAGATAAAGGAGTGAAGAACACTGAAGCTTTCTTT. It codes for CASSQDKGVKNTEAFF. Combining the CDR3 with reference TRBV14 and TRBJ1-1 gives the whole variable domain EAGVTQFPSHSVIEKGQTVTLRCDPISGHDNLYWYRRVMGKEIKFLLHFVKESKQDESGMPNNRFLAERTGGTYSTLKVQPAELEDSGVYFCASSQDKGVKNTEAFFGQGTRLTVV.

Turning to this clone: Within the sample, other DNA sequences also encode this same CDR3. The rearrangement links TRBV29-1 to TRBJ2-3; unclear D gene. The CDR3 loop spans 11 amino acids. The V end was cut by 1 base, the J end by 8 bases, with 7 bases between. Germline V CDR1 and CDR2: SQVTM, ANQGSEA. The CDR3 sequence is CSVEVPRTQYF. The CDR3, as DNA: TGCAGCGTTGAAGTCCCTCGTACGCAGTATTTT.

The V and J genes are TRBV11-2 and TRBJ1-3, with unresolved D. V gave up 4 bases and J gave up 0 bases, with 19 bases separating them. CDR1 SGHAT and CDR2 FQNNGV come from the germline V gene. The CDR3 covers 18 residues. CDR3 sequence reads: CASSSHTDSSISGNTIYF. DNA for the CDR3: TGTGCCAGCAGCTCCCACACGGATTCCTCCATCTCTGGAAACACCATATATTTT.

This clone was recorded a few times. The chain combines TRBV6-5 with TRBJ1-1; tentatively, D is TRBD1 (6 bases). The V gene lost 10 bases and the J gene lost 0 bases, with 15 bases spanning the gap. From germline, CDR1 is MNHEY and CDR2 SVGAGI. The CDR3 spans 14 residues. As DNA, the CDR3 is TGTGCCACCAAATGGACAGTTTTGAACACTGAAGCTTTCTTT. It codes for CATKWTVLNTEAFF.

The rearrangement joins TRBV6-5 to TRBJ1-1; no clear D. The germline gives CDR1 MNHEY, CDR2 SVGAGI. The CDR3 covers 12 residues. V gave up 5 bases and J gave up 2 bases, with 6 bases separating them. CDR3 DNA: TGTGCCAGCAGTAGGGTAAACACTGAAGCTTTCTTT. Translated, it gives CASSRVNTEAFF.

V gene TRBV7-8 combines with J gene TRBJ2-1; TRBD2 matches 8 bases. The CDR3 extends over 18 amino acids. Germline CDR1 SGHVS, CDR2 FQNEAQ. After removal of 1 base from V and 0 bases from J, the junction contained 8 bases not matched to a gene. CDR3: CASSLEHFGGVSYNEQFF. CDR3 bases: TGTGCCAGCAGCTTAGAGCACTTCGGGGGGGTCTCCTACAATGAGCAGTTCTTC.

The rearrangement links TRBV5-1 to TRBJ1-2; 7 nucleotides line up with TRBD1. Unmatched junction bases numbered 2, after V lost 0 bases and J lost 6 bases. Per the germline V gene, CDR1 is SGHRS and CDR2 is YFSETQ. CDR3 length: 13 residues. Here the CDR3 reads CASSLGQGNGYTF. CDR3 bases: TGCGCCAGCAGCTTGGGACAGGGAAATGGCTACACCTTC. Full variable domain (outside the CDR3, taken from reference TRBV5-1 and TRBJ1-2): KAGVTQTPRYLIKTRGQQVTLSCSPISGHRSVSWYQQTPGQGLQFLFEYFSETQRNKGNFPGRFSGRQFSNSRSEMNVSTLELGDSALYLCASSLGQGNGYTFGSGTRLTVV.

There are a few counts of this clone. The chain recombines TRBV7-9 with TRBJ1-4; the D is unclear. The CDR3 consists of 15 residues. Trimming cost V 8 bases and J 6 bases, with 19 bases left between them. Germline CDR1 reads SEHNR; CDR2 reads FQNEAQ (reference sequence). The CDR3 DNA sequence: TGTGCCAGCGCTTCCCAAGTCCGAGCGGATGAAAAACTGTTTTTT. Translated, it gives CASASQVRADEKLFF.

The gene calls are TRBV5-1 and TRBJ2-5; D perhaps matches TRBD2 (6 bases). V lost 2 bases and J 5 bases, leaving 19 bases between the germline ends. This CDR3 contains 16 residues. Germline loops: CDR1 SGHRS, CDR2 YFSETQ. CDR3 sequence reads: CASSFGTPGGGETQYF. The CDR3 DNA reads as TGCGCCAGCAGCTTCGGGACTCCCGGTGGGGGGGAGACCCAGTACTTC.

This clone was found once. The chain uses TRBV10-3 and TRBJ2-5; maybe TRBD1 (5 bases). This CDR3 region has 17 residues. Deletions cut 0 bases from V and 2 bases from J, with 16 bases between. Germline-derived CDR1 and CDR2 are ENHRY and SYGVKD. The CDR3 region has the DNA TGTGCCATCAGTGAGTCGTTAGGCCAGGGCTATCAAGAGACCCAGTACTTC. This gives the protein CAISESLGQGYQETQYF.

The J gene is TRBJ1-4, the V gene TRBV19; unclear D gene. The CDR3 spans 14 residues. V lost 6 bases and J lost 0, with 8 bases in between. CDR1 LNHDA and CDR2 SQIVND come from the germline V gene (reference sequence). The CDR3 is CASRRPATNEKLFF. The CDR3 DNA sequence: TGTGCCAGTAGGAGGCCTGCAACTAATGAAAAACTGTTTTTT.

This clone has a single count. This chain links TRBV4-1 with TRBJ2-7, with D unresolved. Germline V gene sequence: CDR1 MGHRA, CDR2 YSYEKL. The CDR3 is 13 amino acids. Trimming took 4 bases from V and 1 from J, leaving 8 bases between them. The CDR3 protein is CASSPWGSYEQYF. The CDR3 nucleotides read TGCGCCAGCAGCCCCTGGGGTTCCTACGAGCAGTACTTC.

The chain joins TRBV7-9 to TRBJ2-5; 12 bases are a match to TRBD1. The DNA end favors TRBJ2-7, so the J call may be wrong. The CDR3 runs to 13 residues. The germline gives CDR1 SEHNR, CDR2 FQNEAQ (reference sequence). The CDR3 region is CAVPGQGADEQYF. The CDR3 DNA is TGTGCAGTACCGGGACAGGGGGCTGACGAGCAGTACTTC.

The chain combines TRBV6-4 with TRBJ2-2; D is uncertain. The V end was cut by 3 bases, the J end by 3 bases, with 5 bases between. The CDR3 runs to 13 residues. The germline gives CDR1 MRHNA, CDR2 SNTAGT. The CDR3 here is CASSEKYTGELFF. CDR3 in DNA: TGTGCCAGCAGTGAAAAATACACCGGGGAGCTGTTTTTT.